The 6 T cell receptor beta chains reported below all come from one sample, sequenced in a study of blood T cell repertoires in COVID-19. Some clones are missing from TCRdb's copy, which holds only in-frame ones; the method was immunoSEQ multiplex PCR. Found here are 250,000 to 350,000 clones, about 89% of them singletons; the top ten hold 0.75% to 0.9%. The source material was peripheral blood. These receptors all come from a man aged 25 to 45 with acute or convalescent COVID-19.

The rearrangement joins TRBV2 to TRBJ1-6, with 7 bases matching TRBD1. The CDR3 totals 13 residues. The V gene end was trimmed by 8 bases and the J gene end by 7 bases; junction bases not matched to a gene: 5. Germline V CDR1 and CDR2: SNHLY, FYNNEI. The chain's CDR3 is CASLQGRNSPLHF. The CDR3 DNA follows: TGTGCCAGCTTACAGGGGAGGAATTCACCCCTCCACTTT.

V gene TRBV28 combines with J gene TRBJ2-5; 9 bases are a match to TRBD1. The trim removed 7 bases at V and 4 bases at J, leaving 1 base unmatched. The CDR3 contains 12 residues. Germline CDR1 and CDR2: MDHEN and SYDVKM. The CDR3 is CASTTGGETQYF. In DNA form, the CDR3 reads TGTGCCAGCACGACAGGGGGAGAGACCCAGTACTTC.

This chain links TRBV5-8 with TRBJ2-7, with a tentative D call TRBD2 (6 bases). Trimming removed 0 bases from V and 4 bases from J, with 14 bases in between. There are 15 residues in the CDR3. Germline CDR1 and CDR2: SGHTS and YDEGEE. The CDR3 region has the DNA TGTGCCAGCAGCTTGGCCGGGGGAGTGCGTTACGAGCAGTACTTC. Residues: CASSLAGGVRYEQYF.

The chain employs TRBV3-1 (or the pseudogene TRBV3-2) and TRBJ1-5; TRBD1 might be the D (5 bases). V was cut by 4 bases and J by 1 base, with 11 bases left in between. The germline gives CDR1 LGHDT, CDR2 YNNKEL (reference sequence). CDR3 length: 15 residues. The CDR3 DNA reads TGTGCCAGCAGCCGAGGGACTGGGAGCAATCAGCCCCAGCATTTT. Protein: CASSRGTGSNQPQHF.

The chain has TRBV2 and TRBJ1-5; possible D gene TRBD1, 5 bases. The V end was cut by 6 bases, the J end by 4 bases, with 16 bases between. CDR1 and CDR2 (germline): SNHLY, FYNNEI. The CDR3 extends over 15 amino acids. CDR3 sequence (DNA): TGTGCCAGCAGGGGGGGACCTAATCAGAATCAGCCCCAGCATTTT. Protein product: CASRGGPNQNQPQHF.

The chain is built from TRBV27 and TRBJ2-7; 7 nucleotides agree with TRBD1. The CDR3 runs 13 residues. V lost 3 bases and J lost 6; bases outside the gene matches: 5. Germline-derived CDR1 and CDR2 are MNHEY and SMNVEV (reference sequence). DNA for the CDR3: TGTGCCAGCAGTTTTACCAGGACAGGCGAGCAGTACTTC. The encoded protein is CASSFTRTGEQYF.